Listed here are 28 T cell receptor beta chains from one sample, sequenced in a study of vaccination and CD4 T cells after COVID-19. Antigen specificity for these receptors is unknown. Treatment in this sample: approximately 9-day PBMC culture with coronavirus spike peptide pools or control peptides (ViraFEST assay). CD4+ T-cell collection from the unexposed donor predated the COVID-19 pandemic (2011-2018). Cultured CD4+ T-cell DNA underwent Oncomine TCR Beta short-read sequencing. The authors extracted genomic DNA from cultured CD4+ T cells. TCRdb processed the PCR reads anew with MiXCR; each CDR3 protein has one entry. The sample includes 9,000 to 10,000 distinct CDR3 sequences, 38% of them seen just once. Material: CD4+ T cells from blood, cultured in vitro. The receptor set was obtained from a human donor in good health.

This clonotype was found a few times. The chain recombines TRBV2 with TRBJ2-5, with D perhaps matching TRBD2 (5 bases). The V end was cut by 3 bases, the J end by 2 bases, with 7 bases between. The CDR3 runs to 13 residues. Germline V gene sequence: CDR1 SNHLY, CDR2 FYNNEI. This chain's CDR3 is CASSEREQETQYF. The CDR3 coding sequence is TGTGCCAGCAGTGAGAGGGAGCAAGAGACCCAGTACTTC.

The gene calls are TRBV27 and TRBJ2-3; the match to TRBD2 covers 8 bases. CDR1 and CDR2 from the germline V gene are MNHEY and SMNVEV (reference sequence). The CDR3 totals 16 residues. After removal of 5 bases from V and 2 bases from J, the junction contained 9 bases not matched to a gene. CDR3 region: CASSGASGRYTDTQYF. The CDR3 DNA follows: TGTGCCAGCAGTGGGGCTAGCGGGCGATACACAGATACGCAGTATTTT.

This clonotype was recorded a few times. V usage is TRBV28 and J usage is TRBJ1-2; weak D call: TRBD1 (5 bases). Germline V gene sequence: CDR1 MDHEN, CDR2 SYDVKM. The CDR3 contains 15 residues. V lost 7 bases and J lost 4, with 19 bases in between. This CDR3 reads CASKDLRGRPYGYTF. The DNA for the CDR3 is TGTGCCAGCAAGGATCTGAGGGGCCGTCCCTATGGCTACACCTTC.

The J gene is TRBJ2-7, the V gene TRBV5-8; tentative D call: TRBD2 (5 bases). V dropped 1 base and J dropped 2 bases, with 10 bases sitting between them. Germline V gene lookup returns CDR1 SGHTS and CDR2 YDEGEE. The CDR3 has 14 amino acids. The CDR3 is CASSLIGVTYEQYF. DNA of the CDR3: TGTGCCAGCAGCTTGATCGGGGTAACCTACGAGCAGTACTTC.

This clonotype was counted only a few times. The chain links TRBV20-1 to TRBJ2-1, with 7 bases identical to TRBD2. Germline CDR1 is DFQATT and CDR2 is SNEGSKA (reference sequence). The CDR3 loop spans 17 amino acids. V shed 3 bases, J shed 2 bases, and the junction held 13 bases outside the gene matches. CDR3 amino acids: CSARPLWGRAPYNEQFF. The CDR3 DNA follows: TGCAGTGCTAGGCCCCTGTGGGGGAGGGCCCCCTACAATGAGCAGTTCTTC.

Only one count was recorded for this clonotype. The CDR3 here is CASRLLTRSPRGTDTQYF. The CDR3 DNA reads TGTGCCAGCCGCCTTTTAACAAGATCGCCCAGGGGCACAGATACGCAGTATTTT. This chain connects TRBV27 to TRBJ2-3; tentatively, D is TRBD1 (5 bases). V gave up 8 bases and J gave up 1 base, with 25 bases separating them. The CDR3 consists of 18 residues. Per the germline V gene, CDR1 is MNHEY and CDR2 is SMNVEV (reference sequence).

In its sample, this clonotype was seen a few times. The J gene is TRBJ1-5, the V gene TRBV2, with 8 nucleotides matching TRBD1. The CDR3 is made up of 14 amino acids. The junction had 5 bases not matched to a gene; V was cut back by 5 bases and J by 5 bases. Germline V lookup: CDR1 SNHLY, CDR2 FYNNEI. The CDR3 is CASSSRGRDQPQHF. The CDR3 bases are TGTGCCAGCAGTTCCAGGGGGCGGGATCAGCCCCAGCATTTT.

This chain joins TRBV2 and TRBJ2-3; 7 nucleotides match TRBD2. Germline loops: CDR1 SNHLY, CDR2 FYNNEI. Germline trimming cut 9 bases from V and 5 bases from J; bases unmatched to any gene: 14. The CDR3 sequence is 15 residues long. The DNA for the CDR3 is TGTGCCAGTAATTCCCGGGCTAGCGGACAAGATACGCAGTATTTT. Translated, it gives CASNSRASGQDTQYF.

This clonotype was picked up a small number of times. The chain couples TRBV24-1 to TRBJ2-3; 8 positions agree with TRBD1. The length of the CDR3 is 15 residues. The junction had 6 bases not matched to a gene; V was cut back by 4 bases and J by 4 bases. The germline CDR1 and CDR2 sequences are KGHDR and SFDVKD. Written as DNA, the CDR3 is TGTGCCACCAGTGACCCGACAGGGGAAGCAGATACGCAGTATTTT. Its protein is CATSDPTGEADTQYF.

This clonotype was counted only a few times. The chain carries TRBV6-5 and TRBJ1-1; TRBD1 agrees at 10 bases. V lost 4 bases and J lost 6; bases outside the gene matches: 14. The germline CDR1 and CDR2 sequences are MNHEY and SVGAGI. This CDR3 contains 17 residues. The CDR3, as DNA: TGTGCCAGCAGTTGGGGCCGGACAGGGGGAAAGTTGGCTGAAGCTTTCTTT. It codes for CASSWGRTGGKLAEAFF.

This clonotype has just one count. V is TRBV6-1 and J is TRBJ2-5, with 10 bases matching TRBD1. The J segment lost 5 bases and the V segment lost 8 bases, leaving 2 bases of the junction unmatched. This CDR3 comprises 12 residues. Germline V gene sequence: CDR1 MNHNS, CDR2 SASEGT. The CDR3 region is CASDRGRETQYF. The DNA of the CDR3 is TGTGCCAGCGACAGGGGGCGGGAGACCCAGTACTTC.

In its sample, this clonotype ranks as large. The V call is TRBV20-1, the J call TRBJ2-7; D might be TRBD1 or TRBD2, each matching 5 bases. Germline CDR1 reads DFQATT; CDR2 reads SNEGSKA (reference sequence). CDR3 length: 13 amino acids. Trimming took off 5 bases at V and 0 bases at J, with 11 bases between the two ends. The CDR3 reads CSAPGTVSYEQYF. CDR3 nucleotides: TGCAGTGCTCCCGGGACGGTCTCCTACGAGCAGTACTTC.

The rearrangement joins TRBV20-1 to TRBJ2-7; D unclear. Trimming took off 0 bases at V and 3 bases at J, with 15 bases between the two ends. Germline V gene data show CDR1 as DFQATT and CDR2 as SNEGSKA (reference sequence). The CDR3 totals 15 residues. The CDR3 sequence: CSARDLGQGYYEQYF. The CDR3 DNA reads TGCAGTGCTAGAGATCTCGGGCAAGGTTACTACGAGCAGTACTTC.

J is TRBJ1-1 and V is TRBV27; D is undetermined. Trimming cost V 7 bases and J 3 bases, with 15 bases left between them. Germline loops: CDR1 MNHEY, CDR2 SMNVEV (reference sequence). The CDR3 consists of 14 residues. As DNA, the CDR3 is TGTGCCAGCAACAGAGATGGGAGCGACACTGAAGCTTTCTTT. Its translation is CASNRDGSDTEAFF.

The V call is TRBV30, the J call TRBJ1-2; 9 bases fit TRBD1. CDR3 length equals 15 residues. V gave up 4 bases and J gave up 2 bases; unmatched junction bases: 8. Germline V gene lookup returns CDR1 GTSNPN and CDR2 SVGIG (reference sequence). The CDR3: CAWKNIGTGNYGYTF. The CDR3 DNA sequence: TGTGCCTGGAAAAACATCGGGACAGGGAACTATGGCTACACCTTC.

This sequence joins TRBV7-9 and TRBJ1-5; D unresolved. This CDR3 is built from 15 residues. The V gene's germline CDR1 is SEHNR and CDR2 FQNEAQ (reference sequence). The V gene lost 5 bases and the J gene lost 2 bases, with 13 bases spanning the gap. The DNA for the CDR3 is TGTGCCAGCAGCGCCGGGGTGACCCGCAATCAGCCCCAGCATTTT. Protein sequence: CASSAGVTRNQPQHF. The full variable domain, completed using reference TRBV7-9 and TRBJ1-5, is DTGVSQNPRHKITKRGQNVTFRCDPISEHNRLYWYRQTLGQGPEFLTYFQNEAQLEKSRLLSDRFSAERPKGSFSTLEIQRTEQGDSAMYLCASSAGVTRNQPQHFGDGTRLSIL.

The chain is built from TRBV20-1 and TRBJ2-3; D is unresolved. There are 13 residues in the CDR3. V was pared by 4 bases and J by 3 bases, with 11 bases between. CDR1 DFQATT and CDR2 SNEGSKA come from the germline V gene (reference sequence). The CDR3 DNA is TGCAGTGCTACCTTGAGGAGAACAGATACGCAGTATTTT. As protein: CSATLRRTDTQYF.

This clonotype showed up just a few times. V usage is TRBV24-1 and J usage is TRBJ2-5; 8 bases line up with TRBD1. The germline gives CDR1 KGHDR, CDR2 SFDVKD. Losses at the gene ends were 3 bases for V and 5 bases for J; bases not matched to a gene: 7. This CDR3 contains 15 residues. The CDR3 sequence: CATSDPQGAGETQYF. The CDR3 coding sequence is TGTGCCACCAGTGATCCGCAGGGGGCAGGGGAGACCCAGTACTTC.

This chain uses TRBV15 with TRBJ2-6, with no clear D. The CDR3 runs 14 residues. From germline, CDR1 is LNHNV and CDR2 YYDKDF (reference sequence). Trimming cost V 1 base and J 3 bases, with 4 bases left between them. CDR3 amino acids: CATSRGIGANVLTF. Written as DNA, the CDR3 is TGTGCCACCAGCAGAGGAATTGGGGCCAACGTCCTGACTTTC.

The table lists this clonotype with a few counts. The chain recombines TRBV15 with TRBJ2-7; D possibly matches TRBD1 or TRBD2 (5 bases each). This CDR3 contains 16 residues. Germline V gene sequence: CDR1 LNHNV, CDR2 YYDKDF (reference sequence). With 1 base removed from V and 3 bases from J, the gap between germline ends came to 16 bases. CDR3 sequence (DNA): TGTGCCACCAGCAGAGTTATCCGGGACGTAGACTACGAGCAGTACTTC. Translation gives CATSRVIRDVDYEQYF.

This clonotype was detected only a few times. The rearrangement links TRBV20-1 to TRBJ2-3, with a possible D match to TRBD2 (6 bases). V was shortened by 7 bases and J by 0 bases, with 17 bases between the two germline ends. CDR1 is DFQATT, CDR2 SNEGSKA, per germline (reference sequence). The CDR3 covers 15 residues. The CDR3 DNA reads as TGCAGTGGGGATAGCGGAATTCCTAGCACAGATACGCAGTATTTT. It is translated as CSGDSGIPSTDTQYF.

The rearrangement joins TRBV27 to TRBJ2-1; D is undetermined. V was cut by 5 bases and J by 6 bases, with 8 bases left in between. The CDR3 runs 12 residues. Germline CDR1 and CDR2: MNHEY and SMNVEV (reference sequence). CDR3 nucleotides: TGTGCCAGCAGTATTATAGGCAATGAGCAGTTCTTC. Translation gives CASSIIGNEQFF.

The V gene is TRBV19, the J gene TRBJ1-5, with D unresolved. V was cut by 6 bases and J by 0 bases, with 12 bases left in between. This CDR3 has 15 amino acids. Germline V lookup: CDR1 LNHDA, CDR2 SQIVND (reference sequence). CDR3 region: CASSQASYSNQPQHF. Here the CDR3 DNA reads TGTGCCAGTAGCCAAGCTAGCTATAGCAATCAGCCCCAGCATTTT.

The V gene is TRBV19, the J gene TRBJ2-7; a possible D gene is TRBD2 (5 bases). This CDR3 is 14 amino acids long. The germline CDR1 and CDR2 sequences are LNHDA and SQIVND (reference sequence). Between the trimmed V and J ends, which lost 0 bases and 7 bases, there was a span of 13 bases. The CDR3 sequence is CASSIDRARGEQYF. CDR3 DNA: TGTGCCAGTAGTATAGATCGGGCACGGGGAGAGCAGTACTTC.

This clonotype was recorded once. The chain recombines TRBV5-6 with TRBJ2-3; D not certain. From germline, CDR1 is SGHDT and CDR2 YYEEEE. V lost 3 bases and J lost 5, with 7 bases in between. This CDR3 is 12 amino acids long. This CDR3 reads CASSYSEDTQYF. The DNA for the CDR3 is TGTGCCAGCAGCTACTCCGAAGATACGCAGTATTTT.

A few counts support this clonotype. The chain uses TRBV6-2 or TRBV6-3 and TRBJ1-1, with TRBD1 matching 9 bases. V dropped 4 bases and J dropped 4; count of bases not matched to a gene: 4. The germline V gene encodes CDR1 MNHEY and CDR2 SVGEGT. The CDR3 covers 14 residues. The CDR3, as DNA: TGTGCCAGCAGTTCCCGACAGGGGGGCACTGAAGCTTTCTTT. Its protein product is CASSSRQGGTEAFF.

The V and J genes are TRBV19 and TRBJ2-3; no firm D call. The V gene's germline CDR1 is LNHDA and CDR2 SQIVND (reference sequence). V lost 3 bases and J lost 2, with 6 bases in between. The CDR3 is 13 amino acids. The CDR3 spells CASSMGYTDTQYF. As DNA, the CDR3 is TGTGCCAGTAGTATGGGCTACACAGATACGCAGTATTTT.

This clonotype counts as medium-sized. V gene TRBV15 combines with J gene TRBJ2-5; perhaps TRBD1 as D (6 bases). This CDR3 has 12 residues. V was pared by 0 bases and J by 9 bases, with 8 bases between. Germline V gene sequence: CDR1 LNHNV, CDR2 YYDKDF (reference sequence). CDR3 protein: CATSRDTGPQYF. CDR3 DNA sequence: TGTGCCACCAGCAGAGATACAGGGCCCCAGTACTTC.